Listed below are T cell receptor beta chains from one sample, sequenced in a study of blood T cell repertoires in COVID-19. TCRdb's copy holds only in-frame clones and misses some; the assay was immunoSEQ multiplex PCR. The table shows around 450,000 clones, with approximately 90% occurring only once. Material for sequencing was PBMCs or T cells enriched from blood (not recorded which). These receptors originate from a woman aged 18 to 35 who had recovered from COVID-19. Each CDR3 is given with its conserved first and last residue. D genes are given only for firm matches. Where a row states a size, it is once, few, many or the class of an expanded clone; other rows omit it.

D: TRBD1
J: TRBJ1-2
length: 18
size: .
V: TRBV2
DNA: TGTGCCAGCAGGGATAGGGACAGGAGAACCCCGAAAACCTATGGCTACACCTTC
CDR3: CASRDRDRRTPKTYGYTF

D: TRBD2
J: TRBJ2-2
length: 15
size: few
V: TRBV12-5
DNA: TGTGCTAGTGGTTGGACTAGCGGGAACACCGGGGAGCTGTTTTTT
CDR3: CASGWTSGNTGELFF

D: .
J: TRBJ2-7
length: 14
size: .
V: TRBV4-2
DNA: TGTGCCAGCAGTATAGACCGCAGCGCCTACGAGCAGTACTTC
CDR3: CASSIDRSAYEQYF

D: .
J: TRBJ1-3
length: 14
size: .
V: TRBV2
DNA: TGTGCCAGTTCTACCACCGTCTCTGGAAACACCATATATTTT
CDR3: CASSTTVSGNTIYF

D: .
J: TRBJ2-7
length: 13
size: .
V: TRBV5-4
DNA: TGTGCCAGCAGCTTGGACAGGGAGTACGAGCAGTACTTC
CDR3: CASSLDREYEQYF

D: .
J: TRBJ2-5
length: 12
size: once
V: TRBV12-3/TRBV12-4
DNA: TGTGCCAGCAGCCCTGGGCGAGAGACCCAGTACTTC
CDR3: CASSPGRETQYF

D: .
J: TRBJ1-1
length: 13
size: .
V: TRBV24-1
DNA: TGTGCCACCAGTGACTCTCACGGGACTGAAGCTTTCTTT
CDR3: CATSDSHGTEAFF

D: TRBD2
J: TRBJ2-7
length: 14
size: .
V: TRBV7-2
DNA: TGTGCCAGCAGCCCCCGGGAGGCATCCTACGAGCAGTACTTC
CDR3: CASSPREASYEQYF

D: TRBD1
J: TRBJ1-1
length: 14
size: .
V: TRBV6-4
DNA: TGTGCCAGCAGGCCGACAGGGATCTCCACTGAAGCTTTCTTT
CDR3: CASRPTGISTEAFF

D: .
J: TRBJ2-4
length: 19
size: .
V: TRBV5-1
DNA: TGCGCCAGCAGCTTGGGCGGGGTGAAATCTTTTCTAGCCAAAAACATTCAGTACTTC
CDR3: CASSLGGVKSFLAKNIQYF

D: TRBD1
J: TRBJ2-7
length: 17
size: .
V: TRBV28
DNA: TGTGCCAGCAGTTTAACGATGGTCGGGACAGTAGGCCACGAGCAGTACTTC
CDR3: CASSLTMVGTVGHEQYF

D: TRBD1
J: TRBJ2-1
length: 13
size: .
V: TRBV27
DNA: TGTGCCAGCAGGAAGACAGGGCTCAATGAGCAGTTCTTC
CDR3: CASRKTGLNEQFF

D: TRBD1
J: TRBJ1-1
length: 13
size: .
V: TRBV19
DNA: TGTGCCAGTAGTATCGGGGACAGCACTGAAGCTTTCTTT
CDR3: CASSIGDSTEAFF

D: TRBD1
J: TRBJ1-2
length: 12
size: .
V: TRBV2
DNA: TGTGCCAGCGACAGGGGGCAGGATGGCTACACCTTC
CDR3: CASDRGQDGYTF

D: TRBD1
J: TRBJ1-2
length: 13
size: .
V: TRBV7-9
DNA: TGTGCCAGCAGCTCGGGACAGGGCTATGGCTACACCTTC
CDR3: CASSSGQGYGYTF

D: TRBD2
J: TRBJ2-1
length: 16
size: once
V: TRBV11-1
DNA: TGTGCCAGCAGCTTAAGCCTAGCGGGGGGCCAAAGGGAAAAGTTCTTC
CDR3: CASSLSLAGGQREKFF

D: .
J: TRBJ2-6
length: 13
size: .
V: TRBV27
DNA: TGTGCCAGCAGTTTGAGCGGGGCCAACGTCCTGACTTTC
CDR3: CASSLSGANVLTF

D: TRBD2
J: TRBJ2-5
length: 15
size: .
V: TRBV5-8
DNA: TGTGCCAGCAGCTTTAGCGGGGGGGACCAAGAGACCCAGTACTTC
CDR3: CASSFSGGDQETQYF

D: TRBD1
J: TRBJ2-3
length: 15
size: once
V: TRBV6-2/TRBV6-3
DNA: TGTGCCAGCAGTCGGACAGGGGATAGCACAGATACGCAGTATTTT
CDR3: CASSRTGDSTDTQYF

D: .
J: TRBJ2-1
length: 15
size: once
V: TRBV19
DNA: TGTGCCAGTAGTATTGGACAGATGCCCTACAATGAGCAGTTCTTC
CDR3: CASSIGQMPYNEQFF

D: TRBD1
J: TRBJ2-3
length: 15
size: .
V: TRBV10-1
DNA: TGCGCCAGCGGTCGGGACAGGGGATCCACAGATACGCAGTATTTT
CDR3: CASGRDRGSTDTQYF

D: TRBD2
J: TRBJ2-3
length: 14
size: .
V: TRBV7-3
DNA: TGTGCCAGCAGCTTGGCGGGGGGAGGAGATACGCAGTATTTT
CDR3: CASSLAGGGDTQYF

D: .
J: TRBJ2-2
length: 16
size: .
V: TRBV30
DNA: TGTGCCTGGGACCCCTCTTCTACCTTAGAGACCGGGGAGCTGTTTTTT
CDR3: CAWDPSSTLETGELFF

D: TRBD1
J: TRBJ1-6
length: 18
size: .
V: TRBV5-6
DNA: TGTGCCAGCAGCTTGTTGGCCGAAAACGGACAGGGGGATTCACCCCTCCACTTT
CDR3: CASSLLAENGQGDSPLHF

D: .
J: TRBJ2-5
length: 16
size: .
V: TRBV3-1/TRBV3-2
DNA: TGTGCCAGCAGCCCTTGGACAGCTGGGAGTCAAGAGACCCAGTACTTC
CDR3: CASSPWTAGSQETQYF

D: TRBD1
J: TRBJ2-1
length: 13
size: .
V: TRBV2
DNA: TGTGCCAGCAGGCAGGGGGCTGTGGATGAGCAGTTCTTC
CDR3: CASRQGAVDEQFF

D: .
J: TRBJ1-2
length: 12
size: .
V: TRBV7-2
DNA: TGTGCCAGCAGCTTTCACAGGGATGGCTACACCTTC
CDR3: CASSFHRDGYTF

D: TRBD1
J: TRBJ1-2
length: 18
size: .
V: TRBV5-1
DNA: TGCGCCAGCAGCCCTTGGCGAGACAGGGGGCTGGGAGACTATGGCTACACCTTC
CDR3: CASSPWRDRGLGDYGYTF

D: TRBD1
J: TRBJ2-1
length: 15
size: .
V: TRBV18
DNA: TGTGCCAGCTCACCCCAGCAGGGGGCGGGAAATGAGCAGTTCTTC
CDR3: CASSPQQGAGNEQFF

D: .
J: TRBJ2-5
length: 12
size: .
V: TRBV15
DNA: TGTGCCACCAGCAGAGTCGGGGAGACCCAGTACTTC
CDR3: CATSRVGETQYF

D: .
J: TRBJ1-2
length: 12
size: .
V: TRBV2
DNA: TGTGCCAGCAGGGCAGTGAACTATGGCTACACCTTC
CDR3: CASRAVNYGYTF

D: TRBD1
J: TRBJ2-2
length: 16
size: .
V: TRBV4-1
DNA: TGCGCCAGCAGTCTCCCCGGGACAGGGCGTAACGGGGAGCTGTTTTTT
CDR3: CASSLPGTGRNGELFF

D: .
J: TRBJ2-3
length: 12
size: .
V: TRBV2
DNA: TGTGCCAGCAGTGTGTATAGAGATACGCAGTATTTT
CDR3: CASSVYRDTQYF

D: .
J: TRBJ2-7
length: 15
size: .
V: TRBV11-2
DNA: TGTGCCAGTTCTTCGTGGGGGACACCTCAGGGCGAGCAGTACTTC
CDR3: CASSSWGTPQGEQYF

D: TRBD1
J: TRBJ2-5
length: 15
size: .
V: TRBV18
DNA: TGTGCCAGCTCACCGATTTCGACAGGGAAGGAGACCCAGTACTTC
CDR3: CASSPISTGKETQYF

D: TRBD1
J: TRBJ2-5
length: 14
size: .
V: TRBV28
DNA: TGTGCCAGCAGGCAGACAGGGGGCAGGGAGACCCAGTACTTC
CDR3: CASRQTGGRETQYF

D: .
J: TRBJ1-1
length: 13
size: .
V: TRBV2
DNA: TGTGCCAGCAGTGACCGAGGGAACACTGAAGCTTTCTTT
CDR3: CASSDRGNTEAFF

D: .
J: TRBJ1-1
length: 13
size: .
V: TRBV2
DNA: TGTGCCAGCAGTGAAGAGGGGTCCTTGGAAGCTTTCTTT
CDR3: CASSEEGSLEAFF

D: TRBD1
J: TRBJ1-5
length: 15
size: .
V: TRBV19
DNA: TGTGCCAGTAGTCCCGACAGGGGGATGAATCAGCCCCAGCATTTT
CDR3: CASSPDRGMNQPQHF

D: TRBD1
J: TRBJ1-3
length: 16
size: once
V: TRBV7-9
DNA: TGTGCCAGCAGCTTAGTTACAGGGGGCTCAGGAAACACCATATATTTT
CDR3: CASSLVTGGSGNTIYF

D: .
J: TRBJ1-3
length: 16
size: .
V: TRBV2
DNA: TGTGCCAGCAGGCTTGGACACGCAAACTCTGGAAACACCATATATTTT
CDR3: CASRLGHANSGNTIYF

D: TRBD1
J: TRBJ1-1
length: 14
size: .
V: TRBV28
DNA: TGTGCCAGCAGTACAACAGGGGAGCCCACTGAAGCTTTCTTT
CDR3: CASSTTGEPTEAFF

D: .
J: TRBJ1-1
length: 14
size: .
V: TRBV6-5
DNA: TGTGCCAGCAGGGTAACAGCAGTGAACACTGAAGCTTTCTTT
CDR3: CASRVTAVNTEAFF

D: .
J: TRBJ1-2
length: 14
size: few
V: TRBV24-1
DNA: TGTGCCACCAGTGCTACGGGAGGGGCCTATGGCTACACCTTC
CDR3: CATSATGGAYGYTF

D: .
J: TRBJ1-4
length: 14
size: .
V: TRBV5-1
DNA: TGCGCCAGCAGCTTGGACAGTTTTAATGAAAAACTGTTTTTT
CDR3: CASSLDSFNEKLFF

D: .
J: TRBJ1-1
length: 14
size: .
V: TRBV7-9
DNA: TGTGCCAGCAGCGGGGCCGGGGGGAGCACTGAAGCTTTCTTT
CDR3: CASSGAGGSTEAFF

D: .
J: TRBJ2-7
length: 11
size: .
V: TRBV7-9
DNA: TGTGCCAGCAGCTTAAACGGCGAGCAGTACTTC
CDR3: CASSLNGEQYF

D: .
J: TRBJ1-5
length: 15
size: few
V: TRBV28
DNA: TGTGCCAGCAGTTTCGCGGGGGTAGGCAATCAGCCCCAGCATTTT
CDR3: CASSFAGVGNQPQHF

D: TRBD2
J: TRBJ2-1
length: 15
size: .
V: TRBV7-2
DNA: TGTGCCAGCAGCTTAGTATCCCTAGCGGGGGGCCTGCCGTTCTTC
CDR3: CASSLVSLAGGLPFF

D: .
J: TRBJ1-1
length: 14
size: .
V: TRBV27
DNA: TGTGCCAGCAGTTTATTAGGGGGGGCCGCTGAAGCTTTCTTT
CDR3: CASSLLGGAAEAFF

D: .
J: TRBJ2-1
length: 14
size: .
V: TRBV5-1
DNA: TGCGCCAGCAGCTTCGACGGAGGATACAATGAGCAGTTCTTC
CDR3: CASSFDGGYNEQFF

D: TRBD1
J: TRBJ1-1
length: 15
size: .
V: TRBV11-2
DNA: TGTGCCAGCAGCACCCGGGACAGGCCGAACACTGAAGCTTTCTTT
CDR3: CASSTRDRPNTEAFF

D: TRBD1
J: TRBJ1-4
length: 14
size: once
V: TRBV7-9
DNA: TGTGCCAGCAGCCCAGGGGGCTTGAGTGAAAAACTGTTTTTT
CDR3: CASSPGGLSEKLFF